This T cell receptor (beta chain) comes out of a study of shared clonotypes between healthy human individuals. Study in general: CD4 naive and CD4 memory each took three plates per donor, while CD8 naive took two and CD8 memory one.

In the source study's methods: ImmunoSEQ only sent back junction sequences with no quality scores, so filtering was done differently. Measured with immunoSEQ multiplex PCR; TCRdb has only the in-frame clones, and not every one. That table is the source of V, J and clone size, and D and trimming were worked out from the DNA. Of around 2.1 million clones in the sample, around 93% were seen once. Positively selected for CCR7, the CD45RO-negative cells used as naive CD8 cells excluded terminally differentiated effector memory CD45RA+ cells. This sequence was found in a man in his late teens or twenties in good health. Some clones in this sample may be carry-over from other donors' samples. The sample was naive CD8+ T cells from PBMCs.

CDR3 in amino acids: CASSPGARGSKSGANVLTF. The DNA for the CDR3 is TGTGCCAGCAGCCCTGGGGCCCGGGGCAGTAAGTCTGGGGCCAACGTCCTGACTTTC. The genes are TRBV9 and TRBJ2-6; TRBD1 or TRBD2 may be the D gene (5 bases each). This CDR3 has 19 residues. Germline V gene data show CDR1 as SGDLS and CDR2 as YYNGEE. V dropped 4 bases and J dropped 1 base, with 21 bases sitting between them.